This T cell receptor beta chain was obtained from a study of cytomegalovirus exposure and HLA in healthy donors. Whole-study results and caveats: When analyzed later, a missense DCLRE1C variant was found to be linked to TCR beta V- and J-gene trimming. Roughly uniform sequencing depth across donors was assumed, possibly incorrectly. Most sequenced TCRs were rare (though some public TCRs occurred in many donors).

Of note for this clone: As yet, its antigen is unknown.

Primers: 60 Vbeta forward and 13 Jbeta reverse. The repertoire was sequenced with immunoSEQ multiplex PCR; TCRdb's copy has only in-frame clones and lacks some. The sample has around 190,000 clones, about 90% seen once. Germline-derived CDR1 and CDR2 are SGHRS and YFSETQ. V lost 5 bases, J lost 4 bases, and 7 bases stayed unmatched. CDR3 length equals 15 residues. The sequenced material came from PBMCs. The chain employs TRBV5-1 and TRBJ2-1; 9 bases fit TRBD2. The receptor was derived from a boy aged 2 to 9 in good health and CMV-seronegative. The CDR3 loop reads CASRRLAGNYNEQFF. DNA of the CDR3: TGCGCCAGCAGAAGGCTAGCGGGAAATTACAATGAGCAGTTCTTC.